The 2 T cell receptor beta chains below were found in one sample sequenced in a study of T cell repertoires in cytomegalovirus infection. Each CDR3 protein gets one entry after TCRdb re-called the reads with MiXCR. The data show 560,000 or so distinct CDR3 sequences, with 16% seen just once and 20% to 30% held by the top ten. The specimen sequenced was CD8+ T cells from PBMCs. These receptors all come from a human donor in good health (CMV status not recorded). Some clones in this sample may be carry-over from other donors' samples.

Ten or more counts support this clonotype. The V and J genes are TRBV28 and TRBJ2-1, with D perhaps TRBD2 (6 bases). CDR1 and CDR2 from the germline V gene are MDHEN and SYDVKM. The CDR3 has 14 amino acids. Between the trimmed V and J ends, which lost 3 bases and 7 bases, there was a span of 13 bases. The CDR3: CASSFRRAGNEQFF. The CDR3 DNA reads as TGTGCCAGCAGTTTTCGGAGGGCCGGGAATGAGCAGTTCTTC.

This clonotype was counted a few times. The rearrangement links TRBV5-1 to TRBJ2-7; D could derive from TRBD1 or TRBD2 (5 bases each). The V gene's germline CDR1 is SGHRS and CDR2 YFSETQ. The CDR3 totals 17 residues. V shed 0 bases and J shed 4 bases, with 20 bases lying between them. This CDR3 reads CASSLEYPGPLRYEQYF. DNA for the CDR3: TGCGCCAGCAGCTTGGAATACCCGGGACCACTGAGGTACGAGCAGTACTTC.